This TCR beta chain was sequenced during a study of glioma-infiltrating T cells. Study-wide results and caveats: A blood CDR3 motif signature was depleted in highly divergent patients.

Amplification of TCR alpha and beta CDR3 regions from RNA used iRepertoire nested multiplex PCR. TCRdb analysed the multiplex PCR reads with MiXCR anew, one entry per CDR3 protein. In the table there are approximately 400,000 distinct CDR3 sequences, roughly two fifths of which are singletons. On this clonotype itself: Its specificity is unknown.

The source of this sequence is a human donor with low-grade glioma or glioblastoma, undergoing nonglioma brain surgery, or in good health (not recorded which). The specimen sequenced was glioma tissue, nonneoplastic brain tissue, or PBMCs (not recorded which).

For the CDR3, the DNA is TGTGCCAGCAGCCATGGCGGACTGGACAATGAGCAGTACTTC. This gives the protein CASSHGGLDNEQYF. The rearrangement uses TRBV7-2 and TRBJ2-7; D could derive from TRBD1 or TRBD2 (5 bases each). Germline V lookup: CDR1 SGHTA, CDR2 FQGNSA. With 5 bases removed from V and 7 bases from J, the gap between germline ends came to 18 bases. The CDR3 covers 14 residues. The complete variable domain, with remaining parts taken from reference TRBV7-2 and TRBJ2-7, reads GAGVSQSPSNKVTEKGKDVELRCDPISGHTALYWYRQSLGQGLEFLIYFQGNSAPDKSGLPSDRFSAERTGGSVSTLTIQRTQQEDSAVYLCASSHGGLDNEQYFGPGTRLTVT.